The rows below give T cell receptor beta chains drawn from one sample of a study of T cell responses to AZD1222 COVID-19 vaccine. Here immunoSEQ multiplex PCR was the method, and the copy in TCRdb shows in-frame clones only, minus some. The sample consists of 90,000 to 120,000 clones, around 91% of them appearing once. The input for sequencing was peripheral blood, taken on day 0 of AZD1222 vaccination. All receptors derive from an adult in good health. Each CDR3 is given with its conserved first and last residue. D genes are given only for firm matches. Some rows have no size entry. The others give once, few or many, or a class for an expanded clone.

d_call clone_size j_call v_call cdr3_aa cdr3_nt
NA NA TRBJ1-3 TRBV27 CASSLDYSGNTIYF TGTGCCAGCAGTTTGGATTACTCTGGAAACACCATATATTTT
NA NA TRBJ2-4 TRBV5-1 CASSLSTVEGIQYF TGCGCCAGCAGCTTATCCACCGTGGAGGGCATTCAGTACTTC
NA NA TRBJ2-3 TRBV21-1 CASSKAGIKADTQYF TGTGCCAGCAGCAAGGCGGGGATCAAGGCAGATACGCAGTATTTT
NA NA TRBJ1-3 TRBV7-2 CASSYGGSGNTIYF TGTGCCAGCAGCTACGGGGGTTCTGGAAACACCATATATTTT
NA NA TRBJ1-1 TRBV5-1 CASSPLGGLGTEAFF TGCGCCAGCAGCCCCCTAGGAGGGTTGGGCACTGAAGCTTTCTTT
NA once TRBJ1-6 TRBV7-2 CASTVGTPNSPLHF TGTGCCAGCACCGTAGGGACGCCGAATTCACCCCTCCACTTT
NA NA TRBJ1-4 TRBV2 CASSAGTQRNEKLFF TGTGCCAGCAGTGCCGGGACCCAAAGAAATGAAAAACTGTTTTTT
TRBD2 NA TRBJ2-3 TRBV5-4 CASSLARGGAGTDTQYF TGTGCCAGCAGCTTGGCTCGCGGGGGGGCGGGGACAGATACGCAGTATTTT
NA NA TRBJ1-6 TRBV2 CASSPIQGGRSPLHF TGTGCCAGCAGTCCAATACAGGGCGGTAGGTCACCCCTCCACTTT
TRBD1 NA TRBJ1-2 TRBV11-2 CASSSSGTGHYGYTF TGTGCCAGCAGCTCATCCGGGACAGGGCACTATGGCTACACCTTC
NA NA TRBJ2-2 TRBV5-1 CASSLAGELFF TGCGCCAGCAGCTTGGCCGGGGAGCTGTTTTTT
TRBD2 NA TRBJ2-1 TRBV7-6 CASSLLSVAGGPTNEQFF TGTGCCAGCAGCTTACTGTCAGTAGCGGGGGGACCAACGAATGAGCAGTTCTTC
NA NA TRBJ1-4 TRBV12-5 CASGPGDLREKLFF TGTGCTAGTGGTCCAGGGGACTTGAGGGAAAAACTGTTTTTT
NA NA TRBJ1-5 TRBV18 CASQAGGNQPQHF TGTGCCAGCCAAGCAGGGGGCAATCAGCCCCAGCATTTT
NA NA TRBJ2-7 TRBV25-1 CASSEAGLHEQYF TGTGCCAGCAGCGAGGCAGGGCTCCACGAGCAGTACTTC
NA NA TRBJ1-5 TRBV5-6 CASSFYRGGQPQHF TGTGCCAGCAGCTTCTACCGGGGCGGTCAGCCCCAGCATTTT
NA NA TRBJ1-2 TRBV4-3 CASSQRGTVAYGYTF TGCGCCAGCAGCCAACGGGGGACCGTGGCCTATGGCTACACCTTC
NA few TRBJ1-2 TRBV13 CASSLGDSLNYGYTF TGTGCCAGCAGCTTAGGGGACAGCTTAAACTATGGCTACACCTTC
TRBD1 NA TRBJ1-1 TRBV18 CASSPLGTGGRNTEAFF TGTGCCAGCTCACCACTTGGGACAGGGGGAAGGAACACTGAAGCTTTCTTT
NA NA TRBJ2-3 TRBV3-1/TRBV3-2 CASSLSGDTQYF TGTGCCAGCAGCCTGAGTGGAGATACGCAGTATTTT
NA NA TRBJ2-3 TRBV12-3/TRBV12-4 CASRDLNTDTQYF TGTGCCAGCAGGGACTTAAACACAGATACGCAGTATTTT
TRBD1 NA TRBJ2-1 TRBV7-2 CASSLPDWDSGNEQFF TGTGCCAGCAGCTTACCGGACTGGGACAGCGGAAATGAGCAGTTCTTC
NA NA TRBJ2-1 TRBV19 CASRTTFVGTNEQFF TGTGCCAGTAGAACCACTTTTGTAGGGACCAATGAGCAGTTCTTC
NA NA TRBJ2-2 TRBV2 CASSESETSYGTGELFF TGTGCCAGCAGTGAATCTGAGACTAGTTACGGGACCGGGGAGCTGTTTTTT
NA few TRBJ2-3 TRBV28 CASSRRTTFTDTQYF TGTGCCAGCAGTCGTCGGACAACTTTCACAGATACGCAGTATTTT
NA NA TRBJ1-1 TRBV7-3 CASSFTGRANTEAFF TGTGCCAGCAGCTTTACAGGGCGGGCGAACACTGAAGCTTTCTTT
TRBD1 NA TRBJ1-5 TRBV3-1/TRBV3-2 CASSQASDRDQPQHF TGTGCCAGCAGCCAAGCGTCTGACAGGGATCAGCCCCAGCATTTT
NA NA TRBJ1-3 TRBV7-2 CASNAGLSGNTIYF TGTGCCAGCAATGCAGGGCTCTCTGGAAACACCATATATTTT
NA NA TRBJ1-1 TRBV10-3 CAIGSLGDTEAFF TGTGCCATCGGGTCTTTAGGTGATACTGAAGCTTTCTTT
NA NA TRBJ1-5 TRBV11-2 CASSLENQPQHF TGTGCCAGCAGCTTAGAGAATCAGCCCCAGCATTTT
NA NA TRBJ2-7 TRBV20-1 CSAAGVYEQYF TGCAGTGCTGCAGGGGTCTACGAGCAGTACTTC
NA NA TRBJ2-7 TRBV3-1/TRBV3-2 CASSQGGSRGPYEQYF TGTGCCAGCAGCCAAGGAGGGTCAAGGGGACCCTACGAGCAGTACTTC
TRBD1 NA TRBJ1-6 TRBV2 CASSYDRDNSPLHF TGTGCCAGCAGTTATGACAGGGATAATTCACCCCTCCACTTT
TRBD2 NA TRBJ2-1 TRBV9 CASSVGPAGGQYEQFF TGTGCCAGCAGCGTAGGTCCAGCGGGGGGCCAGTATGAGCAGTTCTTC
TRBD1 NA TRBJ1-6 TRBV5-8 CASSLMAGTGYGTPLHF TGTGCCAGCAGCTTAATGGCCGGGACAGGATATGGGACACCCCTCCACTTT
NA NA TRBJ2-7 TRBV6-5 CASSYGADTYEQYF TGTGCCAGCAGTTACGGGGCAGACACCTACGAGCAGTACTTC
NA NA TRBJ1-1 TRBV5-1 CASSPWAGAVEAFF TGCGCCAGCAGCCCGTGGGCTGGGGCCGTTGAAGCTTTCTTT
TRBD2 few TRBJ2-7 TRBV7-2 CASSTGLAGRREQYF TGTGCCAGCAGCACGGGACTAGCGGGGAGACGGGAGCAGTACTTC
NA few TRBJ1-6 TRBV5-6 CASSKNSYSALHF TGTGCCAGCAGTAAGAATTCATACTCGGCCCTCCACTTT
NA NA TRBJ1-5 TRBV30 CAWTRQGSNQPQHF TGTGCCTGGACTCGCCAAGGGTCCAATCAGCCCCAGCATTTT
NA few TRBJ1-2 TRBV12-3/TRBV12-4 CASSLLINYGYTF TGTGCCAGCAGTTTATTGATCAACTATGGCTACACCTTC
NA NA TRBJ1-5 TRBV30 CAWSLQGLSNQPQHF TGTGCCTGGAGTCTCCAGGGCCTCAGCAATCAGCCCCAGCATTTT
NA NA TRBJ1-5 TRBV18 CASSRSSNNQPQHF TGTGCCAGCTCACGGAGTAGTAACAATCAGCCCCAGCATTTT
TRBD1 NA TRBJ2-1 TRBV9 CASSVGVLTGSVYNEQFF TGTGCCAGCAGCGTAGGGGTCCTGACAGGGTCGGTCTACAATGAGCAGTTCTTC